This T cell receptor beta chain was profiled in a study of early T cells in non-severe SARS-CoV-2 infection. This clonotype was found many times. Germline CDR1 reads ENHRY; CDR2 reads SYGVKD. Trimming pared 6 bases from V and 4 bases from J, leaving 13 bases between. The CDR3 runs to 14 residues. TCRdb ran MiXCR on the 5' RACE reads and lists one entry per CDR3 protein. The sample shows about 61,000 distinct CDR3 sequences, around 12% of them seen only once. The chain uses TRBV10-3 and TRBJ1-5; tentative D call: TRBD1 (6 bases). The sequencing used whole blood, collected at baseline. The TCR comes from an adult who was a healthcare worker with PCR-confirmed SARS-CoV-2 infection or an uninfected control (not recorded which). The donor label of this sample is uncertain. CDR3 coding DNA: TGTGCCATCAGCAAGACAGGAGGGAATCAGCCCCAGCATTTT. Protein sequence: CAISKTGGNQPQHF.